This TCR beta chain derives from a study of blood T cell repertoires in COVID-19. On the study more broadly: The study drew acute and convalescent COVID-19 samples from the United States, Italy and Spain.

Here immunoSEQ multiplex PCR was the method, and the copy in TCRdb shows in-frame clones only, minus some. This repertoire shows 200,000 to 300,000 clones, about 91% found once; its top ten account for approximately 2.4%. Deletions cut 0 bases from V and 0 bases from J, with 12 bases between. Germline V CDR1 and CDR2: MNHEY, SMNVEV (reference sequence). The CDR3 length is 17 residues. V usage is TRBV27 and J usage is TRBJ1-5; no reliable D call. The sequence was obtained from a woman aged 25-40 years with acute COVID-19. Sequenced material: PBMCs or T cells enriched from blood (not recorded which). The CDR3 region is CASSLSFSTASNQPQHF. The CDR3 DNA reads as TGTGCCAGCAGTTTATCGTTCAGTACAGCTAGCAATCAGCCCCAGCATTTT.